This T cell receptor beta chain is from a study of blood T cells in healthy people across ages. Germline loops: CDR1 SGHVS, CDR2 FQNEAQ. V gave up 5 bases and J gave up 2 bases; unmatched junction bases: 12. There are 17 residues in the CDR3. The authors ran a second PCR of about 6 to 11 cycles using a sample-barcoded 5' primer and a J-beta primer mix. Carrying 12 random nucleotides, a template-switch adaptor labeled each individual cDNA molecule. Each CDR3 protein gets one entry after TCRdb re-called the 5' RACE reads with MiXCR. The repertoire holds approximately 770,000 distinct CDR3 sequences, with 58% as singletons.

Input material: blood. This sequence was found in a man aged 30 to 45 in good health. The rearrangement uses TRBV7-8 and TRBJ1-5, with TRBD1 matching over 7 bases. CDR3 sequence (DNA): TGTGCCAGCAGCCTAGGTATGGCAGGGGGAGGCAATCAGCCCCAGCATTTT. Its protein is CASSLGMAGGGNQPQHF.